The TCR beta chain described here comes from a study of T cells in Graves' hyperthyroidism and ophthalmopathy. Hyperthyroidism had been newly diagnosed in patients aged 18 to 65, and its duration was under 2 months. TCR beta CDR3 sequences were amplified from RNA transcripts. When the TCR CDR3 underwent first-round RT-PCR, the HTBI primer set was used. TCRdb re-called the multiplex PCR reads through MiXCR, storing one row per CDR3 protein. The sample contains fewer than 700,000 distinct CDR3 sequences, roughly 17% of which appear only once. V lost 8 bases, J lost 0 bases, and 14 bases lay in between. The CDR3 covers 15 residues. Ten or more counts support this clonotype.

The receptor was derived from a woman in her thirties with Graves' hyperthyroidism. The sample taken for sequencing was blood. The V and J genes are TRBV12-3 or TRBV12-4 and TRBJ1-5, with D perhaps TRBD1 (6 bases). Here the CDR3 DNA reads TGTGCCAGCTCACTTAGGGGGGATAGCAATCAGCCCCAGCATTTT. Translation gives CASSLRGDSNQPQHF.